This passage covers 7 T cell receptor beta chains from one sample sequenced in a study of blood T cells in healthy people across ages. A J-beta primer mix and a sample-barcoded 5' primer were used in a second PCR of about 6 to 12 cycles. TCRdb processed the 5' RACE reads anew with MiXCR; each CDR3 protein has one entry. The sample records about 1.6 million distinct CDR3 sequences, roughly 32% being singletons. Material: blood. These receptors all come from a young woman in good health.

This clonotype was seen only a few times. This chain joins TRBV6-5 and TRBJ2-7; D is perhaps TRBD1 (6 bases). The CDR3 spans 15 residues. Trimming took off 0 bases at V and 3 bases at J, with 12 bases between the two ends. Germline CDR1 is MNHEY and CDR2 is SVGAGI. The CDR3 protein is CASSYSPGAVYEQYF. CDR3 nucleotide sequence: TGTGCCAGCAGTTACTCACCAGGGGCCGTCTACGAGCAGTACTTC.

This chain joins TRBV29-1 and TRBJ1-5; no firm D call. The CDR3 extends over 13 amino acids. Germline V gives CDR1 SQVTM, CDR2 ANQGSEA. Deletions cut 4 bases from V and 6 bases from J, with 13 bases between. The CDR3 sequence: CSVGFLNGQPQHF. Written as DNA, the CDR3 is TGCAGCGTTGGGTTCTTGAATGGTCAGCCCCAGCATTTT.

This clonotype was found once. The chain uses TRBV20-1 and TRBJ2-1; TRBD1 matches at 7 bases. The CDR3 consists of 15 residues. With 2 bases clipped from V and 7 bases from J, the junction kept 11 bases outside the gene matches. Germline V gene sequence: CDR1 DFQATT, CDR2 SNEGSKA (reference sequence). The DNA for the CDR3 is TGCAGTGCTAGATGGGACAGCCTTACTGGGAATGAGCAGTTCTTC. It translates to CSARWDSLTGNEQFF.

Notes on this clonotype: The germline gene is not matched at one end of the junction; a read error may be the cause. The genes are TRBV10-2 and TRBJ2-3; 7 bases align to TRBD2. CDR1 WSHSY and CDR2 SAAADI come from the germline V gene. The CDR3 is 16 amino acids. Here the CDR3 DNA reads TGCGCCGGCAGTAAGCGGGGAGAGGAACGTATAGATACGCAGTATTTT. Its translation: CAGSKRGEERIDTQYF.

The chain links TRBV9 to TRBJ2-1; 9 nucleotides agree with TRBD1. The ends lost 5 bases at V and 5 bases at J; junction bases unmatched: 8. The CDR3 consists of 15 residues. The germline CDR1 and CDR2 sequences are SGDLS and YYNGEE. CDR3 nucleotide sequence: TGTGCCAGCAGTCCGCGGACAGGGGTGGACAATGAGCAGTTCTTC. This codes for CASSPRTGVDNEQFF. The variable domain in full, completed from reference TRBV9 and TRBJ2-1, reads DSGVTQTPKHLITATGQRVTLRCSPRSGDLSVYWYQQSLDQGLQFLIQYYNGEERAKGNILERFSAQQFPDLHSELNLSSLELGDSALYFCASSPRTGVDNEQFFGPGTRLTVL.

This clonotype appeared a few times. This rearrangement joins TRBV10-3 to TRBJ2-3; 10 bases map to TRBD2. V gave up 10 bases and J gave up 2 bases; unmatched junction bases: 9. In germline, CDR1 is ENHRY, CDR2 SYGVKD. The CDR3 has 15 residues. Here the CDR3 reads CATRGTSVPTDTQYF. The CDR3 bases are TGTGCCACCAGAGGGACTAGCGTTCCCACAGATACGCAGTATTTT.

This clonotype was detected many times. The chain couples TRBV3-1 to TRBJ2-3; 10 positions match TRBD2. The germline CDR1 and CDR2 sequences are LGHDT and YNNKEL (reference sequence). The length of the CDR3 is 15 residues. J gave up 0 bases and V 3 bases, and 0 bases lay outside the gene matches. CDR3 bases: TGTGCCAGCAGCCAGGGACTAGCGAGCACAGATACGCAGTATTTT. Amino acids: CASSQGLASTDTQYF.